This record looks at one T cell receptor (beta chain) sequence and its context. The sample belongs to a study of T cells in Graves' hyperthyroidism and ophthalmopathy. RNA transcripts provided the source from which TCR beta CDR3 regions were amplified. In the first-round RT-PCR of the TCR CDR3, the HTBI primer set was used. MiXCR was run by TCRdb on the multiplex PCR reads, yielding one entry per CDR3 protein. This sample has roughly 170,000 distinct CDR3 sequences, with approximately 15% found just once. Looked up from germline, CDR1 is SGHAT and CDR2 is FQNNGV. Trimming pared 3 bases from V and 1 base from J, leaving 18 bases between. The CDR3 extends over 17 amino acids.

J is TRBJ1-1 and V is TRBV11-2, with D unresolved. The source is a woman aged 45-59 years with Graves' hyperthyroidism. The sample was blood. CDR3: CASSLVSLSQQNTEAFF. In DNA form, the CDR3 reads TGTGCCAGCAGCTTGGTCAGTTTAAGTCAACAGAACACTGAAGCTTTCTTT.